One sample yielded the 10 T cell receptor beta chains listed below, sequenced in a study of T cells after yellow fever vaccination (dated by TCRdb to the late 2010s). Receptor libraries were prepared by 5' RACE. The instrument was an Illumina HiSeq 2500. TCRdb trimmed the raw reads at Q25, called clones with MiXCR and kept productive beta chains. Each record represents a unique CDR3 protein, reported with the most common genes and DNA among its rows. The sample includes around 610,000 distinct CDR3 sequences, with roughly 14% observed a single time. More than 13% of the sample is taken by the ten largest. What the treatment or condition label conveys for this sample: live attenuated yellow fever vaccine strain. The source material was PBMCs, sampled on the day of the yellow fever booster vaccination. Receptors were obtained from a man aged 25-40 years who received the YFV17D yellow fever vaccine.

V gene TRBV27 combines with J gene TRBJ2-5; 9 bases are a match to TRBD1. CDR1 is MNHEY, CDR2 SMNVEV, per germline (reference sequence). This CDR3 has 16 amino acids. With 6 bases clipped from V and 6 bases from J, the junction kept 14 bases outside the gene matches. CDR3 bases: TGTGCCAGCAGCCGGGGGGAAACACAGGGGGCCAAGACCCAGTACTTC. Its protein is CASSRGETQGAKTQYF.

The table lists this clonotype with a few counts. The chain employs TRBV7-9 and TRBJ2-7; 9 bases line up with TRBD2. The germline gives CDR1 SEHNR, CDR2 FQNEAQ (reference sequence). V was pared by 5 bases and J by 0 bases, with 2 bases of the junction left unmatched. The CDR3 spans 14 residues. The CDR3 DNA sequence: TGTGCCAGCAGCCGCGGGAGGGACTCCTACGAGCAGTACTTC. Translating gives CASSRGRDSYEQYF.

This clonotype was picked up a small number of times. V is TRBV5-1 and J is TRBJ1-1; D uncertain. The germline V gene encodes CDR1 SGHRS and CDR2 YFSETQ. The CDR3 spans 15 residues. The germline V and J ends were trimmed by 0 bases and 2 bases, with 11 bases remaining between them. The CDR3 region is CASSLDSGLNTEAFF. CDR3 nucleotides: TGCGCCAGCAGCTTGGATTCCGGGTTAAACACTGAAGCTTTCTTT.

The J gene is TRBJ2-3, the V gene TRBV20-1; 9 bases map to TRBD2. Germline V gene lookup returns CDR1 DFQATT and CDR2 SNEGSKA (reference sequence). The CDR3 covers 15 residues. The V segment lost 2 bases and the J segment 0 bases; nucleotides outside the gene matches: 3. DNA for the CDR3: TGCAGTGCTAGAAGCGGGAGGCCAAGCACAGATACGCAGTATTTT. Protein sequence: CSARSGRPSTDTQYF.

This clonotype was detected only a few times. As DNA, the CDR3 is TGTGCCAGCAGCTTAGGGGGCATCAGCTCTGGAAACACCATATATTTT. Translated, it gives CASSLGGISSGNTIYF. The V call is TRBV7-2, the J call TRBJ1-3; a weak D match, TRBD1 (5 bases). V lost 1 base and J 0 bases, leaving 10 bases between the germline ends. This CDR3 region has 16 residues. The V gene's germline CDR1 is SGHTA and CDR2 FQGNSA. Full variable domain (rest looked up from reference TRBV7-2 and TRBJ1-3): GAGVSQSPSNKVTEKGKDVELRCDPISGHTALYWYRQSLGQGLEFLIYFQGNSAPDKSGLPSDRFSAERTGGSVSTLTIQRTQQEDSAVYLCASSLGGISSGNTIYFGEGSWLTVV.

This clonotype was counted only a few times. The chain employs TRBV29-1 and TRBJ2-1; D gene uncertain. This CDR3 region has 10 residues. V lost 4 bases to trimming and J lost 10 bases, with 8 bases between them. Per germline, CDR1 SQVTM and CDR2 ANQGSEA. The CDR3 loop is CSVVTPEQFF. The DNA of the CDR3 is TGCAGCGTTGTAACCCCCGAGCAGTTCTTC.

Ten or more counts support this clonotype. J is TRBJ2-1 and V is TRBV9; 12 bases are a match to TRBD2. There are 19 residues in the CDR3. CDR1 is SGDLS and CDR2 is YYNGEE in the germline V gene. The ends lost 4 bases at V and 8 bases at J; junction bases unmatched: 19. CDR3 amino acids: CASSTRGLSLAGGRDEQFF. The CDR3 DNA sequence: TGTGCCAGCAGCACCAGGGGCCTTTCTCTAGCGGGAGGGCGGGATGAGCAGTTCTTC.

The rearrangement links TRBV10-3 to TRBJ2-7; TRBD2 aligns across 8 bases. V was pared by 9 bases and J by 4 bases, with 5 bases of the junction left unmatched. CDR1 is ENHRY, CDR2 SYGVKD, per germline. CDR3 size: 12 residues. The CDR3 DNA reads as TGTGCCATTGGACTAGCTGCATACGAGCAGTACTTC. Its translation: CAIGLAAYEQYF.

This clonotype was picked up a small number of times. The rearrangement joins TRBV16 to TRBJ1-1; no firm D call. Trimming left V 0 bases short and J 7 bases short, with 6 bases between. The CDR3 has 12 amino acids. Germline assignment: CDR1 KGHSY and CDR2 FQNENV. The CDR3 here is CASSQSGSEAFF. CDR3 coding DNA: TGTGCCAGCAGCCAATCGGGTAGTGAAGCTTTCTTT.

In its sample, this clonotype was seen a few times. The genes are TRBV10-3 and TRBJ2-7; 13 bases align to TRBD2. The V and J ends lost 4 bases and 1 base, in that order; junction bases with no gene match: 10. The CDR3 contains 18 residues. CDR1 and CDR2 from the germline V gene are ENHRY and SYGVKD. CDR3 sequence: CAISGRTSGSHRSYEQYF. The DNA of the CDR3 is TGTGCCATCAGTGGGAGGACTAGCGGGAGTCATCGGTCCTACGAGCAGTACTTC.